These T cell receptor beta chains were read from a single sample in a study of Graves' ophthalmopathy and Graves' hyperthyroidism. From the multiplex PCR reads, TCRdb called clonotypes with MiXCR, one entry per CDR3 protein. This sample has approximately 500,000 distinct CDR3 sequences, with approximately 15% found just once. Sequenced material: blood. The receptors shown here come from a woman aged 25 to 39 with Graves' ophthalmopathy. CDR3s include the opening cysteine and the closing phenylalanine or tryptophan. A D gene is named only where the DNA matches it firmly. Rows give clone size only sometimes, using once, few, many, or a class for an expanded clone.

D gene: TRBD1
V gene: TRBV27
J gene: TRBJ1-6
CDR3 length: 15
clone size: -
CDR3 protein: CASSWTGQGISPLHF
CDR3 DNA: TGTGCCAGCAGTTGGACGGGACAGGGGATATCACCCCTCCACTTT

D gene: -
V gene: TRBV19
J gene: TRBJ2-7
CDR3 length: 13
clone size: many
CDR3 protein: CASSKGPTYEQYF
CDR3 DNA: TGTGCCAGTAGTAAGGGTCCTACCTACGAGCAGTACTTC

D gene: TRBD1
V gene: TRBV6-1
J gene: TRBJ2-7
CDR3 length: 15
clone size: many
CDR3 protein: CASRPRDRALFEQYF
CDR3 DNA: TGTGCCAGCAGGCCCCGGGACAGGGCCCTGTTCGAGCAGTACTTC

D gene: TRBD1
V gene: TRBV6-4
J gene: TRBJ1-2
CDR3 length: 18
clone size: many
CDR3 protein: CASRDPRTGETGDYGYTF
CDR3 DNA: TGTGCCAGCAGAGACCCCCGGACAGGGGAAACCGGAGACTATGGCTACACCTTC

D gene: TRBD2
V gene: TRBV28
J gene: TRBJ2-7
CDR3 length: 14
clone size: many
CDR3 protein: CASAHSGRGYEQYF
CDR3 DNA: TGTGCCAGCGCCCATAGCGGGAGAGGCTACGAGCAGTACTTC

D gene: -
V gene: TRBV30
J gene: TRBJ1-2
CDR3 length: 11
clone size: many
CDR3 protein: CAWSGRGGYTF
CDR3 DNA: TGTGCCTGGAGTGGCAGGGGAGGCTACACCTTC

D gene: TRBD1
V gene: TRBV6-1
J gene: TRBJ2-7
CDR3 length: 14
clone size: few
CDR3 protein: CATKLTGGFHEQYF
CDR3 DNA: TGTGCCACGAAGCTGACAGGGGGATTCCACGAGCAGTACTTC

D gene: -
V gene: TRBV6-5
J gene: TRBJ2-7
CDR3 length: 15
clone size: many
CDR3 protein: CARGGTSYDLYEQYF
CDR3 DNA: TGTGCCAGAGGAGGCACATCGTACGATCTCTACGAGCAGTACTTC

D gene: -
V gene: TRBV2
J gene: TRBJ2-7
CDR3 length: 14
clone size: -
CDR3 protein: CASSDEEGADEQYF
CDR3 DNA: TGTGCCAGCAGTGACGAGGAGGGGGCCGACGAGCAGTACTTC

D gene: -
V gene: TRBV18
J gene: TRBJ1-1
CDR3 length: 14
clone size: few
CDR3 protein: CASSPREGNTEAFF
CDR3 DNA: TGTGCCAGCTCACCCCGGGAGGGGAACACTGAAGCTTTCTTT

D gene: TRBD2
V gene: TRBV6-1
J gene: TRBJ2-7
CDR3 length: 15
clone size: many
CDR3 protein: CASRQMLAEHYEQYF
CDR3 DNA: TGTGCCAGCAGACAAATGCTAGCGGAGCACTACGAGCAGTACTTC

D gene: -
V gene: TRBV6-5
J gene: TRBJ1-6
CDR3 length: 13
clone size: many
CDR3 protein: CASSYDTDSPLHF
CDR3 DNA: TGTGCCAGCAGCTATGACACCGATTCACCCCTCCACTTT

D gene: -
V gene: TRBV29-1
J gene: TRBJ1-2
CDR3 length: 14
clone size: many
CDR3 protein: CSVEEGGGAYGYTF
CDR3 DNA: TGCAGCGTTGAAGAAGGAGGGGGAGCGTATGGCTACACCTTC

D gene: -
V gene: TRBV4-1
J gene: TRBJ1-2
CDR3 length: 14
clone size: many
CDR3 protein: CASSQRTVRNGYTF
CDR3 DNA: TGCGCCAGCAGCCAAAGGACAGTCAGAAATGGCTACACCTTC

D gene: -
V gene: TRBV6-1
J gene: TRBJ2-7
CDR3 length: 14
clone size: -
CDR3 protein: CASSGGAGSDEQYF
CDR3 DNA: TGTGCCAGCAGTGGGGGGGCAGGGAGCGACGAGCAGTACTTC